These T cell receptor beta chains were read from a single sample in a study of shared clonotypes between healthy human individuals. Clones were read by immunoSEQ multiplex PCR, and TCRdb kept only the in-frame ones, dropping some. This table holds roughly 2,300,000 clones, around 90% found once. The sequenced sample consisted of naive CD4+ T cells from PBMCs. Every receptor here comes from a man between 18 and 35 years old in good health. Some clones in this sample may be carry-over from other donors' samples. The CDR3 runs from the conserved cysteine through the conserved F or W. D genes are given only for firm matches. Size is omitted from some rows. Given values are once, few, many or a class for expanded clones.

J	D	V	size	DNA	CDR3
TRBJ2-2	TRBD1	TRBV9	-	TGTGCCAGCAGCCCGAGGGGGCAGGGGGCGACCGGGGAGCTGTTTTTT	CASSPRGQGATGELFF
TRBJ2-7	-	TRBV15	-	TGTGCCACCAGCAGAAAAGGGCAGGGGAGGAACGAGCAGTACTTC	CATSRKGQGRNEQYF
TRBJ2-7	-	TRBV2	-	TGTGCCAGCAATGGCTTCGTCTCCTACGAGCAGTACTTC	CASNGFVSYEQYF
TRBJ1-5	-	TRBV28	-	TGTGCCAGCAGACAAGGGGGAGGGAGCCCCAGCAATCAGCCCCAGCATTTT	CASRQGGGSPSNQPQHF
TRBJ2-7	-	TRBV19	-	TGTGCCAGTAGTATAGATACCTCGGGGCAGGTGCAGTACTTC	CASSIDTSGQVQYF
TRBJ1-4	TRBD1	TRBV28	-	TGTGCCAGCAGTTTGGGGGGGACAGGGATTGAAAAACTGTTTTTT	CASSLGGTGIEKLFF
TRBJ2-3	TRBD1	TRBV10-3	-	TGTGCCATCCGTAGGGCAGGGGGCGCGTCAGATACGCAGTATTTT	CAIRRAGGASDTQYF
TRBJ1-4	TRBD1	TRBV9	-	TGTGCCAGCAGCCCTATGGGGACAGAGCAGGAAAAACTGTTTTTT	CASSPMGTEQEKLFF
TRBJ2-7	TRBD1	TRBV19	-	TGTGCCAGTAGTATAGGACAGGGGGCGAATTACGAGCAGTACTTC	CASSIGQGANYEQYF
TRBJ1-1	-	TRBV7-2	-	TGTGCCAGCAGCGCATTTCCCCCTGGGGCCACTGAAGCTTTCTTT	CASSAFPPGATEAFF
TRBJ2-7	-	TRBV6-5	-	TGTGCCAGCGGGTCGAGTGGAGGCTCCTACGAGCAGTACTTC	CASGSSGGSYEQYF
TRBJ2-7	-	TRBV15	-	TGTGCCACCAGCAGAGAGGGATTCTCCTACGAGCAGTACTTC	CATSREGFSYEQYF
TRBJ1-1	-	TRBV19	-	TGTGCCAGTAGTGAGGGGGGGCGCACTGAAGCTTTCTTT	CASSEGGRTEAFF
TRBJ1-5	-	TRBV28	once	TGTGCCAGCAGTTTATTCCAGGGCGATCAGCCCCAGCATTTT	CASSLFQGDQPQHF
TRBJ2-7	TRBD1	TRBV28	few	TGTGCCAGCAGACCCGGACAGGGTTACGAGCAGTACTTC	CASRPGQGYEQYF
TRBJ1-5	TRBD1	TRBV9	-	TGTGCCAGCAGCGCATCGACAGGGAAGGGCCAGCCCCAGCATTTT	CASSASTGKGQPQHF
TRBJ1-3	-	TRBV27	-	TGTGCCAGCAGTTACGCCCCCCCGGGGTACGCTGGAAACACCATATATTTT	CASSYAPPGYAGNTIYF
TRBJ2-7	-	TRBV4-1	-	TGCGCCAGCAGCCGACCCGGGACGCCGGCCTACGAGCAGTACTTC	CASSRPGTPAYEQYF
TRBJ1-2	-	TRBV5-4	-	TGTGCCAGCAAAATCGGGGCATATGGCTACACCTTC	CASKIGAYGYTF
TRBJ2-3	-	TRBV2	-	TGTGCCAGCAGTGAGGGACCCATGGGCACAGATACGCAGTATTTT	CASSEGPMGTDTQYF
TRBJ2-3	-	TRBV9	-	TGTGCCAGCAGCGTAGTTTCAGACACCACAGATACGCAGTATTTT	CASSVVSDTTDTQYF
TRBJ1-1	-	TRBV7-9	-	TGTGCCAGCAGCTTTACGGAGAACACTGAAGCTTTCTTT	CASSFTENTEAFF
TRBJ2-5	TRBD2	TRBV6-6	-	TGTGCCAGCAGTTACTCGTTGCCTAGCGGACAAGAGACCCAGTACTTC	CASSYSLPSGQETQYF
TRBJ2-5	-	TRBV29-1	once	TGCAGCGTCCAAACTAGGGCCGAGACCCAGTACTTC	CSVQTRAETQYF
TRBJ2-7	TRBD1	TRBV29-1	-	TGCAGCGTTGGTCGGACAGGGTCCTACGAGCAGTACTTC	CSVGRTGSYEQYF
TRBJ2-7	-	TRBV5-1	-	TGCGCCAGCAGCCTTGCTACGGCGACCACTTACGAGCAGTACTTC	CASSLATATTYEQYF
TRBJ1-2	-	TRBV28	-	TGTGCCAGCAGTTTTATATCCCCCTCAGGGACCAACTATGGCTACACCTTC	CASSFISPSGTNYGYTF
TRBJ1-5	-	TRBV7-2	-	TGTGCCAGCAGCCCGTTTAGAGTCCGCCAGGAGAATCAGCCCCAGCATTTT	CASSPFRVRQENQPQHF